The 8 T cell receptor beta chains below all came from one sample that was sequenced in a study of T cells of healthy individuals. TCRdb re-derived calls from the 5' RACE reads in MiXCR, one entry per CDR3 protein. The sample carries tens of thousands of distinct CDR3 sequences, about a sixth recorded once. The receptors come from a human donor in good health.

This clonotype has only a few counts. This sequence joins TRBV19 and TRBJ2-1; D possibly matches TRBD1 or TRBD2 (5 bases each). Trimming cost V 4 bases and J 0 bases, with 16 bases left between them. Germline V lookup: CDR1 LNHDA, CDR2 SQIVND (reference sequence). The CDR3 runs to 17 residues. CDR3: CASSRRQRTRSYNEQFF. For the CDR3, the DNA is TGTGCCAGTAGTAGGAGACAGAGGACTCGCTCCTACAATGAGCAGTTCTTC.

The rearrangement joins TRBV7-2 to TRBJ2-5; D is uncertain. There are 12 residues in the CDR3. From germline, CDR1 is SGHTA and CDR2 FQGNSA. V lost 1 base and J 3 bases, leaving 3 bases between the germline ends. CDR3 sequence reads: CASSLVKETQYF. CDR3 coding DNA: TGTGCCAGCAGCTTAGTGAAAGAGACCCAGTACTTC.

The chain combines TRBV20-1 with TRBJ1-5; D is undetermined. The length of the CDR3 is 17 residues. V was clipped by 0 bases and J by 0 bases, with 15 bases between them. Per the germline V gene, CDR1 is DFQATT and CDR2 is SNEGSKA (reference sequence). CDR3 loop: CSARDRWRTHSNQPQHF. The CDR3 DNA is TGCAGTGCTAGAGATCGGTGGCGCACCCATAGCAATCAGCCCCAGCATTTT.

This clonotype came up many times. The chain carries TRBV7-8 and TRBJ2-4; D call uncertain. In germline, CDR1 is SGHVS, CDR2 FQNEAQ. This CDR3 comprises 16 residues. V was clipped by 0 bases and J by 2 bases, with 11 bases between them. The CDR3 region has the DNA TGTGCCAGCAGCTTAGCAGGACGGAAGACCAAAAACATTCAGTACTTC. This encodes CASSLAGRKTKNIQYF.

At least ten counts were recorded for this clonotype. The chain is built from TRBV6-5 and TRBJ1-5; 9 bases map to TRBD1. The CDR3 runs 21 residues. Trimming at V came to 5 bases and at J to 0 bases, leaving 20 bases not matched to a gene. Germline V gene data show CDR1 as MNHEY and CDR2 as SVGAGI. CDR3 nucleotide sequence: TGTGCCAGCAGTAGGTATATGCTCCCGGACAGGGGACTGTATAGCAATCAGCCCCAGCATTTT. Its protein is CASSRYMLPDRGLYSNQPQHF.

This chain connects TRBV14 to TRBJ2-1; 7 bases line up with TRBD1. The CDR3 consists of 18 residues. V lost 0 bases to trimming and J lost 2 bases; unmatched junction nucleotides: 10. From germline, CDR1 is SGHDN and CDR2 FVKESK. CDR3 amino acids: CASSQEAWAGGTYNEQFF. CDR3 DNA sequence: TGTGCCAGCAGCCAAGAGGCGTGGGCAGGGGGTACCTACAATGAGCAGTTCTTC. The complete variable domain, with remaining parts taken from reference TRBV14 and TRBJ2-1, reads EAGVTQFPSHSVIEKGQTVTLRCDPISGHDNLYWYRRVMGKEIKFLLHFVKESKQDESGMPNNRFLAERTGGTYSTLKVQPAELEDSGVYFCASSQEAWAGGTYNEQFFGPGTRLTVL.

The CDR3 nucleotides read TGTGCCAGCAGTACACGGACTATCTACGAGCAGTACTTC. Amino acid sequence: CASSTRTIYEQYF. This chain links TRBV6-2 or TRBV6-3 with TRBJ2-7; TRBD2 might be the D (6 bases). CDR3 length: 13 residues. With 5 bases removed from V and 3 bases from J, the gap between germline ends came to 11 bases. Germline V gene lookup returns CDR1 MNHEY and CDR2 SVGEGT.

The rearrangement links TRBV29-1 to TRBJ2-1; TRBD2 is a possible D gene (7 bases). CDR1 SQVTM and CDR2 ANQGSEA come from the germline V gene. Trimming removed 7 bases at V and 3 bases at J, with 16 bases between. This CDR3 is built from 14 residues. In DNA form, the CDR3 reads TGCAGCGCCAGAGGACTAGGGGGCTACAATGAGCAGTTCTTC. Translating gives CSARGLGGYNEQFF.